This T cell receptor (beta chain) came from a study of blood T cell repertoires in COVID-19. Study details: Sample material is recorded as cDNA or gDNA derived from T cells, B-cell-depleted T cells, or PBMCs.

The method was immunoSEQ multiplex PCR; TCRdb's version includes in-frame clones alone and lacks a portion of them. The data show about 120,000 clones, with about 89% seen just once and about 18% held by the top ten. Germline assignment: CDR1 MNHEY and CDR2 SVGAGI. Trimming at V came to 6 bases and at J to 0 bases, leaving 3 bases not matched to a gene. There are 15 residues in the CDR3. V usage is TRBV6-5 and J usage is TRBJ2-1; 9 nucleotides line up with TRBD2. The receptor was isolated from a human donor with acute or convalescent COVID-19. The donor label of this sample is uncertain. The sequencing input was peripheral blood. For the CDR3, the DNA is TGTGCCAGCAGCCTTAGCGGGAGCTCCTACAATGAGCAGTTCTTC. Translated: CASSLSGSSYNEQFF.